This passage covers 7 T cell receptor beta chains from one sample sequenced in a study of blood T cells in healthy people across ages. Alongside a J-beta primer mix, a sample-barcoded 5' primer served in a second PCR lasting roughly 6 to 12 cycles. Via MiXCR, TCRdb re-called the 5' RACE reads, giving one row per CDR3 protein. The profile shows about 650,000 distinct CDR3 sequences, about 51% of them singletons. The sequencing sample was made of blood. These receptors originate from a woman older than 75 in good health.

This clonotype was recorded many times. V and J are TRBV6-5 and TRBJ2-1, with D tentatively TRBD2 (5 bases). The CDR3 extends over 17 amino acids. The V and J ends lost 6 bases and 3 bases respectively, with 21 bases between them. Germline lookup yields CDR1 MNHEY and CDR2 SVGAGI. CDR3 sequence reads: CASSRHGLSGNYNEQFF. Written as DNA, the CDR3 is TGTGCCAGCAGCCGTCACGGGCTAAGCGGTAACTACAATGAGCAGTTCTTC.

The CDR3 is CASSLVAGKDEQFF. The CDR3 nucleotides read TGTGCCAGCAGCTTAGTGGCAGGGAAAGATGAGCAGTTCTTC. The J gene is TRBJ2-1, the V gene TRBV7-2; D possibly corresponds to TRBD1 (5 bases). The CDR3 is 14 residues long. V was shortened by 1 base and J by 8 bases, with 12 bases between the two germline ends. Germline V gene data show CDR1 as SGHTA and CDR2 as FQGNSA.

This clonotype was counted between two and nine times. This chain connects TRBV6-6 to TRBJ2-7, with D unresolved. The germline CDR1 and CDR2 sequences are MNHNY and SVGAGI (reference sequence). The CDR3 extends over 16 amino acids. The germline V and J ends were trimmed by 3 bases and 0 bases, with 15 bases remaining between them. The CDR3 region has the DNA TGTGCCAGCAGTTATTCGCTAGAGGTGCCCTCCTACGAGCAGTACTTC. Translation: CASSYSLEVPSYEQYF.

Only one count was recorded for this clonotype. This chain uses TRBV4-2 with TRBJ2-5, with a possible D match to TRBD2 (6 bases). The J call may be incorrect, as the DNA end agrees better with TRBJ2-7. CDR1 LGHNA and CDR2 YNFKEQ come from the germline V gene. The CDR3 loop spans 16 amino acids. In nucleotides, the CDR3 is TGTGCCAGCAGCCTAGATTCTAGCGAGAGAAGCTACGAGCAGTACTTC. Its translation: CASSLDSSERSYEQYF.

This clonotype was detected many times. The chain is built from TRBV12-3 or TRBV12-4 and TRBJ2-5, with 7 bases matching TRBD1. The CDR3 is 11 residues long. The J segment lost 7 bases and the V segment lost 6 bases, leaving 2 bases of the junction unmatched. The CDR3 DNA is TGTGCCAGCAGCTCAGGGGGGACCCAGTACTTC. This codes for CASSSGGTQYF.

The rearrangement links TRBV7-6 to TRBJ2-7, with D perhaps being TRBD1 or TRBD2 (5 bases each). The germline gives CDR1 SGHVS, CDR2 FNYEAQ. The germline V and J ends were trimmed by 5 bases and 2 bases, with 22 bases remaining between them. This CDR3 has 17 residues. The CDR3 loop reads CASSPGAQGRVTYEQYF. The CDR3, as DNA: TGTGCCAGCAGCCCCGGGGCCCAGGGAAGAGTAACCTACGAGCAGTACTTC.

This chain joins TRBV14 and TRBJ1-2; tentative D call: TRBD1 (5 bases). This CDR3 contains 14 residues. Germline lookup yields CDR1 SGHDN and CDR2 FVKESK. Trimming removed 0 bases at V and 2 bases at J, with 7 bases between. The CDR3 reads CASSQDRTNYGYTF. CDR3 bases: TGTGCCAGCAGCCAAGATCGGACAAACTATGGCTACACCTTC.